The TCR beta chain described here comes from a study of cytomegalovirus exposure and HLA in healthy donors. Across the whole study: Among the 398 genotyped donors, less than 85% were placed in the Caucasian-associated ancestry cluster. Study results and caveats: Available immune exposure information was restricted to CMV serostatus only. TCR beta sequences reportedly predicted most subjects' HLA-A and HLA-B alleles accurately. HLA restriction was apparent for most CMV-associated TCR beta chains in a later analysis.

Use of 60 Vbeta and 13 Jbeta primers characterized the PCR. Using immunoSEQ multiplex PCR, the repertoire was profiled, and TCRdb retains in-frame clones only, with some absent. Of roughly 180,000 clones in the sample, roughly four fifths were seen once. The germline V gene has CDR1 SGHRS and CDR2 YFSETQ. Trimming stripped 0 bases from V and 1 base from J, with 13 bases between. CDR3 length: 16 residues. This clone was observed a few times. Antigen: not known. The gene calls are TRBV5-1 and TRBJ1-1; no firm D call. The TCR sequence derives from a female donor in good health and CMV-seronegative. Sequenced material: PBMCs. CDR3 amino acids: CASSLVPAVGNTEAFF. The CDR3 DNA follows: TGCGCCAGCAGCTTGGTCCCCGCGGTAGGGAACACTGAAGCTTTCTTT. Full variable domain (outside the CDR3, taken from reference TRBV5-1 and TRBJ1-1): KAGVTQTPRYLIKTRGQQVTLSCSPISGHRSVSWYQQTPGQGLQFLFEYFSETQRNKGNFPGRFSGRQFSNSRSEMNVSTLELGDSALYLCASSLVPAVGNTEAFFGQGTRLTVV.